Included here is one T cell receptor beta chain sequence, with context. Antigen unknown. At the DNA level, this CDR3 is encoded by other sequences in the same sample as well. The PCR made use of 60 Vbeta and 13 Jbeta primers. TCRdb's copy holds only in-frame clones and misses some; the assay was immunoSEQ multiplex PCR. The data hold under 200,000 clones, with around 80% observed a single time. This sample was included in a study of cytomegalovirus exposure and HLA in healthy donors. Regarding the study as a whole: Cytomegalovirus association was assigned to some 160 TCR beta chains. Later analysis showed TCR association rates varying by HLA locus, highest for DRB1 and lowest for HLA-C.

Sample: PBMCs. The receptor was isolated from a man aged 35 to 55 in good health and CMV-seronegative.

The CDR3 nucleotides are TGTGCCTGGAGTGTACGCACAGGGTTTTCGAGACTAGCGGGAGGTGGCTACGAGCAGTACTTC. This codes for CAWSVRTGFSRLAGGGYEQYF. The rearrangement uses TRBV30 and TRBJ2-7, with 13 bases that match TRBD2. The V gene's germline CDR1 is GTSNPN and CDR2 SVGIG (reference sequence). The CDR3 totals 21 residues. V trimming: 0 bases; J trimming: 3 bases; junction bases outside the gene matches: 20.